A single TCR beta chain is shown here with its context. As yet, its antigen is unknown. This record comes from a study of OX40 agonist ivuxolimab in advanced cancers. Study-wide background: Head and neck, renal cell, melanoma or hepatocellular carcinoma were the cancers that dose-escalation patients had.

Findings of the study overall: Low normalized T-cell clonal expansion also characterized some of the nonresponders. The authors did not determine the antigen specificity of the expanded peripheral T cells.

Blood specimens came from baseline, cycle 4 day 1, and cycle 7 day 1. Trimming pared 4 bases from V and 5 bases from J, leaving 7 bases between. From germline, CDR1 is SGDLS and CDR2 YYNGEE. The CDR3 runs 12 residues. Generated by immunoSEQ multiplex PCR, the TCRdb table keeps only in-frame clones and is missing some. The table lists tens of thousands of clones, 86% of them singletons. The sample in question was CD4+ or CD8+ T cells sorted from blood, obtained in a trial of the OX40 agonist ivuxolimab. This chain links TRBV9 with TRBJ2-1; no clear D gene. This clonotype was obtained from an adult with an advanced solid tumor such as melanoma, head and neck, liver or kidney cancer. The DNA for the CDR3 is TGTGCCAGCAGCCGTGCAAACAATGAGCAGTTCTTC. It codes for CASSRANNEQFF.